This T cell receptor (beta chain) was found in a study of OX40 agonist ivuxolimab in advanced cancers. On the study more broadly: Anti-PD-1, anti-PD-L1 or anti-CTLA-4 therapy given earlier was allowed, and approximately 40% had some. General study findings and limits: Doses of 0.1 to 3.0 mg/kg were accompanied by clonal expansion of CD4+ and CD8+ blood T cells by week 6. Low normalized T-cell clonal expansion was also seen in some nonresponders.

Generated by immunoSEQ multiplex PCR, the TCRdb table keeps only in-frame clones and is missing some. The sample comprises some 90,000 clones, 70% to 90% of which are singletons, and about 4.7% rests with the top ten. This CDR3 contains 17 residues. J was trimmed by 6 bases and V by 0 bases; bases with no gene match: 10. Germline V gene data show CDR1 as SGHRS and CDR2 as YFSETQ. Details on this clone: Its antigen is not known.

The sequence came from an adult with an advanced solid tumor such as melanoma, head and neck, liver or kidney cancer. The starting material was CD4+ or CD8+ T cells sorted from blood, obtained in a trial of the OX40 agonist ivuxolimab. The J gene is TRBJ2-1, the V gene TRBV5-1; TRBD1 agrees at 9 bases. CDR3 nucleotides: TGCGCCAGCAGCTTGGCCAAGGGGACAGGGAGGGTCAATGAGCAGTTCTTC. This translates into CASSLAKGTGRVNEQFF.